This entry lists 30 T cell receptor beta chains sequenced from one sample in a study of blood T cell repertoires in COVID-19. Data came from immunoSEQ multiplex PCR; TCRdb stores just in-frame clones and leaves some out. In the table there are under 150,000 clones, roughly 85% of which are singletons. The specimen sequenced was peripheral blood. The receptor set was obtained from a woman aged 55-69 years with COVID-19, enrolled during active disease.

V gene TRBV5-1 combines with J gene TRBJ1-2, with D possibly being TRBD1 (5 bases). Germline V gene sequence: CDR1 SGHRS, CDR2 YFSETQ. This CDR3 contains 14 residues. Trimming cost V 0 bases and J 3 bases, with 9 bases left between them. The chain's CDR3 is CASSLEGSYYGYTF. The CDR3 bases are TGCGCCAGCAGCTTGGAGGGGTCTTACTATGGCTACACCTTC.

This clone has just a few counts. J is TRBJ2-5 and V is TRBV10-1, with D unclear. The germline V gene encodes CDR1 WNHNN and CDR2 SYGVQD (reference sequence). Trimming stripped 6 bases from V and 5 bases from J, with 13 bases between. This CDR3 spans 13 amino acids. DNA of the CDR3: TGCGCCAGCAGCAGCGACCTGAGTGAGACCCAGTACTTC. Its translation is CASSSDLSETQYF.

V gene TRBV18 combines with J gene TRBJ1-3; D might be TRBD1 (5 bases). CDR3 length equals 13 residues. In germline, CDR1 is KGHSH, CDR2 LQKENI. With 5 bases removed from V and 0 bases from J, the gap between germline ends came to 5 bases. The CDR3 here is CASSDSSGNTIYF. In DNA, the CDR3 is TGTGCCAGCTCAGACAGCTCTGGAAACACCATATATTTT.

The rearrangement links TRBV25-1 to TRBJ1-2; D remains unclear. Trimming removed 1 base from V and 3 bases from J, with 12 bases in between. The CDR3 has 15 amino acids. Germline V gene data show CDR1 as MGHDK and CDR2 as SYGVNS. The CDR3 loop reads CASSESKAQDYGYTF. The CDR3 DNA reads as TGTGCCAGCAGTGAATCTAAGGCGCAGGACTATGGCTACACCTTC.

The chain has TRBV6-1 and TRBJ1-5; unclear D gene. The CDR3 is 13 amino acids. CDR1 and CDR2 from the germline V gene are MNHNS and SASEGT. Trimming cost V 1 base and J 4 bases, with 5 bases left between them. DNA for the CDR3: TGTGCCAGCAGTGAAGTCCCTAATCAGCCCCAGCATTTT. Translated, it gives CASSEVPNQPQHF.

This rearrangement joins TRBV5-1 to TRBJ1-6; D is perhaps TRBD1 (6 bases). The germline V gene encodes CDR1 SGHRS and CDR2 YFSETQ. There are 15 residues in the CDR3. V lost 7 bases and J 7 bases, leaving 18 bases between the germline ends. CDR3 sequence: CASGPRAGENSPLHF. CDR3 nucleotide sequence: TGCGCCAGCGGGCCCCGGGCAGGGGAAAATTCACCCCTCCACTTT.

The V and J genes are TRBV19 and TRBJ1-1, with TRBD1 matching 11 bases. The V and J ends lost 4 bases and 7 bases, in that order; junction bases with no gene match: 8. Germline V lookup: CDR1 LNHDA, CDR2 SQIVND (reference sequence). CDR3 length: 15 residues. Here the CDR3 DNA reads TGTGCCAGTAGTAACCCTGGACAGGGGGCAAGTGAAGCTTTCTTT. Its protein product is CASSNPGQGASEAFF.

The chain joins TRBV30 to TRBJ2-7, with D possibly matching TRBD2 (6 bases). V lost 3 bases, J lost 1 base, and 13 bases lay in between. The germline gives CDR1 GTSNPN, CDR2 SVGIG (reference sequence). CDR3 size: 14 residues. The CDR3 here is CAWRRLGRSYEQYF. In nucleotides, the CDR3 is TGTGCCTGGAGAAGACTAGGGCGATCCTACGAGCAGTACTTC.

CDR3: CASSSYLGQGQTLNGKLFF. DNA for the CDR3: TGCGCCAGCAGCTCTTATCTGGGACAGGGGCAAACCTTAAACGGAAAACTGTTTTTT. This chain connects TRBV10-1 to TRBJ1-4; 10 bases fit TRBD1. The trim removed 6 bases at V and 10 bases at J, leaving 23 bases unmatched. The CDR3 is made up of 19 amino acids. Germline V CDR1 and CDR2: WNHNN, SYGVQD (reference sequence).

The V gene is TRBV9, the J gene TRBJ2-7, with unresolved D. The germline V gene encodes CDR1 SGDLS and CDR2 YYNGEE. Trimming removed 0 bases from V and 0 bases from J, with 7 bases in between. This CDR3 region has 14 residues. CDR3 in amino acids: CASSVDYSSYEQYF. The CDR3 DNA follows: TGTGCCAGCAGCGTAGATTACAGCTCCTACGAGCAGTACTTC.

Here the CDR3 reads CASSKAHRNDYGYTF. CDR3 DNA: TGTGCCAGCAGCAAAGCGCACAGGAATGACTATGGCTACACCTTC. V and J are TRBV21-1 and TRBJ1-2; TRBD1 is taken as the D call from the table, unchecked against the DNA. TRBV21-1 is assigned pseudogene status. CDR3 length: 15 amino acids.

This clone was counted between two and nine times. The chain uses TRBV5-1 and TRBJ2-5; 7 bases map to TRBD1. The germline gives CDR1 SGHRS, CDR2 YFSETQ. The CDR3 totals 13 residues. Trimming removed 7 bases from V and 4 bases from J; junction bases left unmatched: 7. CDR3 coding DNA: TGCGCCAGCGGAAGACAGGGCGGAGAGACCCAGTACTTC. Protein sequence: CASGRQGGETQYF. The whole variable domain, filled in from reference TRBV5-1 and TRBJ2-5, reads KAGVTQTPRYLIKTRGQQVTLSCSPISGHRSVSWYQQTPGQGLQFLFEYFSETQRNKGNFPGRFSGRQFSNSRSEMNVSTLELGDSALYLCASGRQGGETQYFGPGTRLLVL.

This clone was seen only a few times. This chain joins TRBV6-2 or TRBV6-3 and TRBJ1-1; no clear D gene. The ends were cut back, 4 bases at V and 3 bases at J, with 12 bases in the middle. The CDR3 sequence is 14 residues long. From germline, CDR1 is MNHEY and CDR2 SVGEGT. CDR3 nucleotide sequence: TGTGCCAGCAGTTGGCGGAGTCTAGACACTGAAGCTTTCTTT. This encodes CASSWRSLDTEAFF.

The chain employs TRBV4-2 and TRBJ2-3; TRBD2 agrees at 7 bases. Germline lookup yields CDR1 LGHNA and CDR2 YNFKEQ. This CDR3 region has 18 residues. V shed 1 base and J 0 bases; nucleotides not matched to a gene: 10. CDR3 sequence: CASSQGVFSGSSTDTQYF. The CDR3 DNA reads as TGTGCCAGCAGCCAAGGGGTGTTTAGCGGGTCTAGCACAGATACGCAGTATTTT.

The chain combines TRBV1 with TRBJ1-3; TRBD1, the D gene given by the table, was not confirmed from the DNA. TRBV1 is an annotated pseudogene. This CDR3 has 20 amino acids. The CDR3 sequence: CTSSTRSPGQATGKGNTIYF. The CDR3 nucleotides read TGCACCAGCAGCACAAGGAGCCCGGGACAGGCGACCGGGAAAGGAAACACCATATATTTT.

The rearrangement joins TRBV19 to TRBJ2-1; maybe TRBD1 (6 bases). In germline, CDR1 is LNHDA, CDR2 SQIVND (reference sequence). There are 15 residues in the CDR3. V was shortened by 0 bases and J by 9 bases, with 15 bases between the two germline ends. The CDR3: CASSIEGAGAGEQFF. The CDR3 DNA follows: TGTGCCAGTAGTATAGAAGGGGCAGGGGCGGGTGAGCAGTTCTTC. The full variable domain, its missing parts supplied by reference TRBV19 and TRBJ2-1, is DGGITQSPKYLFRKEGQNVTLSCEQNLNHDAMYWYRQDPGQGLRLIYYSQIVNDFQKGDIAEGYSVSREKKESFPLTVTSAQKNPTAFYLCASSIEGAGAGEQFFGPGTRLTVL.

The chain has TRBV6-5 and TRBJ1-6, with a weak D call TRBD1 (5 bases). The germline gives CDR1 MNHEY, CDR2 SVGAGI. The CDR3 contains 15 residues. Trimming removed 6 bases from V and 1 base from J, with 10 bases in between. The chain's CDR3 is CASSPDSSYNSPLHF. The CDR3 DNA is TGTGCCAGCAGCCCCGACAGTTCCTATAATTCACCCCTCCACTTT.

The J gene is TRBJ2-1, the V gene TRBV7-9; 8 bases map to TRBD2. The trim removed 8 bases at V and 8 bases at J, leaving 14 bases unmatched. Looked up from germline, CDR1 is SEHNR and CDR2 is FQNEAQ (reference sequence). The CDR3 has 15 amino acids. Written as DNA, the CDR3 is TGTGCCAGCGTGAGGACGGGGGGGCCTCGTGATGAGCAGTTCTTC. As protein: CASVRTGGPRDEQFF.

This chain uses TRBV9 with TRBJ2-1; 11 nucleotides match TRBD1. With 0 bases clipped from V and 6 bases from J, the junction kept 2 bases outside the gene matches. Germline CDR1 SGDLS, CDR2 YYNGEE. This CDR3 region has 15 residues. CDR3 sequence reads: CASSVADRGPNEQFF. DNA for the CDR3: TGTGCCAGCAGCGTAGCGGACAGGGGGCCCAATGAGCAGTTCTTC.

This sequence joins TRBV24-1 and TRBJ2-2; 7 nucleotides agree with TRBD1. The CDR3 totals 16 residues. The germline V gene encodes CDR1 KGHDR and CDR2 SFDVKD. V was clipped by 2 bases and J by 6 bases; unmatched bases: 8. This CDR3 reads CATSDSSGTAAGELFF. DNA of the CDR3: TGTGCCACCAGTGATTCCTCCGGGACAGCGGCCGGGGAGCTGTTTTTT.

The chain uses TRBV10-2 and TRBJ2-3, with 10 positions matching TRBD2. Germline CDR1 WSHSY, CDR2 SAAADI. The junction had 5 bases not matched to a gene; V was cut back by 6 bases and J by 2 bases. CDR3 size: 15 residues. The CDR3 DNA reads TGCGCCAGCAGGGTAGCGGGGGGAGTCACAGATACGCAGTATTTT. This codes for CASRVAGGVTDTQYF.

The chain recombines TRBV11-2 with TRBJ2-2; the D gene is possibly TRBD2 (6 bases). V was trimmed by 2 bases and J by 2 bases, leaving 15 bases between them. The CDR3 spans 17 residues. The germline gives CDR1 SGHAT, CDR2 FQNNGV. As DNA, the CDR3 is TGTGCCAGCAGCTTACTTTCGGCTAGCGATAACACCGGGGAGCTGTTTTTT. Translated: CASSLLSASDNTGELFF.

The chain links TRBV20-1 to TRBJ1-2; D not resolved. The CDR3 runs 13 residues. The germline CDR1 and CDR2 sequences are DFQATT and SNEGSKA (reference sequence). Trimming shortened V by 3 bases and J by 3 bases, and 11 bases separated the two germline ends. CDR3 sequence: CSASPRGDYGYTF. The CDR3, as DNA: TGCAGTGCTAGTCCACGGGGAGACTATGGCTACACCTTC.

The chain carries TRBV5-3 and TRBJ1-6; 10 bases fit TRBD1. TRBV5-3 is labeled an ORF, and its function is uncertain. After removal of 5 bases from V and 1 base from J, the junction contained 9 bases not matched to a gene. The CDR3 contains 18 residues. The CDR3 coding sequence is TGTGCCAGAAGGCCGGGACAGGGGCCGTGGTCCTATAATTCACCCCTCCACTTT. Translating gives CARRPGQGPWSYNSPLHF.

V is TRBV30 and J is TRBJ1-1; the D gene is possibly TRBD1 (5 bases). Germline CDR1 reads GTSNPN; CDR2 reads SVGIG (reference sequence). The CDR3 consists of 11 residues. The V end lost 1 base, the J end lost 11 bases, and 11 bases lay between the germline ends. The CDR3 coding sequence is TGTGCCTGGAGTGCCAGGGAATGGGCTTTCTTT. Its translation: CAWSAREWAFF.

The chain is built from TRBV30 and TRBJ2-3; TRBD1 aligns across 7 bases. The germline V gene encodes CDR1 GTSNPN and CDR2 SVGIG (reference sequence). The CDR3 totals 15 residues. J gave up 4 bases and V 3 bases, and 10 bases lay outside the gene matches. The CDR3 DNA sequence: TGTGCCTGGAGCATTACAGGGGCCTTCGCAGATACGCAGTATTTT. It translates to CAWSITGAFADTQYF.

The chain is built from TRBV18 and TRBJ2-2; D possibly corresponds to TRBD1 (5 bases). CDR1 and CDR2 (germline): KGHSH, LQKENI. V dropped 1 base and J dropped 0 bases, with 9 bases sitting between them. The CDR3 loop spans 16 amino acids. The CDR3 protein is CASSPLAGSNTGELFF. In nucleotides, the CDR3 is TGTGCCAGCTCACCACTGGCAGGGTCGAACACCGGGGAGCTGTTTTTT. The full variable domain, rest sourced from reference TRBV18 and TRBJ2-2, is NAGVMQNPRHLVRRRGQEARLRCSPMKGHSHVYWYRQLPEEGLKFMVYLQKENIIDESGMPKERFSAEFPKEGPSILRIQQVVRGDSAAYFCASSPLAGSNTGELFFGEGSRLTVL.

Here the CDR3 reads CASSILGALTAEAFF. The CDR3 DNA is TGTGCCAGTAGTATATTAGGGGCGCTGACCGCTGAAGCTTTCTTT. The chain combines TRBV19 with TRBJ1-1; perhaps TRBD1 as D (5 bases). The V end lost 2 bases, the J end lost 6 bases, and 16 bases lay between the germline ends. The V gene's germline CDR1 is LNHDA and CDR2 SQIVND (reference sequence). This CDR3 region has 15 residues.

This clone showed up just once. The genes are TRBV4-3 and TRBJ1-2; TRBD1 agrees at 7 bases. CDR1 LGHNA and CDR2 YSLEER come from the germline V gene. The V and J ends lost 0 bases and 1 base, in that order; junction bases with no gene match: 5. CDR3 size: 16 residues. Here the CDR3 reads CASSQDRGQLNYGYTF. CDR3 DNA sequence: TGCGCCAGCAGCCAAGATCGGGGACAGCTTAACTATGGCTACACCTTC.

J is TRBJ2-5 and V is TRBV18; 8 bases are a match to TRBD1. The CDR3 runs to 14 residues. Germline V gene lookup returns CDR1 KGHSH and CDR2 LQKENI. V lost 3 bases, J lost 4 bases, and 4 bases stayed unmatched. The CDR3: CASSPRTGTETQYF. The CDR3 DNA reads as TGTGCCAGCTCACCCCGGACAGGGACAGAGACCCAGTACTTC.